One and the same sample provided the 14 T cell receptor beta chains below, sequenced in a study of blood T cell repertoires in COVID-19. Profiled with immunoSEQ multiplex PCR; TCRdb holds only in-frame clones, not every one. The data contain approximately 140,000 clones, 88% of them singletons. Sequencing was carried out using peripheral blood. Receptors were obtained from a human donor with COVID-19, enrolled during active disease. The donor label of this sample is uncertain.

J is TRBJ1-4 and V is TRBV28, with D possibly TRBD1 on 5 matching bases. V lost 3 bases and J 7 bases, leaving 12 bases between the germline ends. Germline V gives CDR1 MDHEN, CDR2 SYDVKM. The CDR3 extends over 14 amino acids. CDR3 DNA sequence: TGTGCCAGCAGTTTGGTGGGGCGCGTTGAAAAACTGTTTTTT. Translating it yields CASSLVGRVEKLFF.

This chain uses TRBV27 with TRBJ1-1; 7 nucleotides line up with TRBD1. CDR3 length: 13 residues. V lost 6 bases, J lost 3 bases, and 4 bases stayed unmatched. Germline loops: CDR1 MNHEY, CDR2 SMNVEV (reference sequence). CDR3 coding DNA: TGTGCCAGCAGCTACGACAGGGACACTGAAGCTTTCTTT. It is translated as CASSYDRDTEAFF.

The chain links TRBV11-3 to TRBJ1-4; 7 positions match TRBD1. The length of the CDR3 is 14 residues. The germline V gene has CDR1 SGHNT and CDR2 YENEEA. V lost 5 bases to trimming and J lost 8 bases; unmatched junction nucleotides: 8. The CDR3 spells CASSRRDSEEKLFF. DNA of the CDR3: TGTGCCAGCAGCAGAAGGGACAGTGAAGAAAAACTGTTTTTT.

The rearrangement joins TRBV7-8 to TRBJ1-4; D is ambiguous. The CDR3 length is 17 residues. Trimming shortened V by 5 bases and J by 1 base, and 17 bases separated the two germline ends. Germline loops: CDR1 SGHVS, CDR2 FQNEAQ. The CDR3 sequence: CASSLGARILTNEKLFF. DNA of the CDR3: TGTGCCAGCAGCCTGGGAGCCCGGATCCTAACTAATGAAAAACTGTTTTTT.

Notes on this clone: A read error may produce the germline difference seen at one junction end. This sample also contains other DNA sequences that code for the same CDR3. CDR3 loop: CASSRQGYYEQYF. In DNA, the CDR3 is TGTGCCAGCAGCCGACAGGGGTACTACGAACAGTACTTC. This sequence joins TRBV7-9 and TRBJ2-7; TRBD1 aligns across 8 bases. There are 13 residues in the CDR3. Germline V gene sequence: CDR1 SEHNR, CDR2 FQNEAQ (reference sequence).

The chain uses TRBV7-9 and TRBJ1-1, with D perhaps matching TRBD1 (6 bases). The CDR3 spans 17 residues. Between the trimmed V and J ends, which lost 1 base and 5 bases, there was a span of 20 bases. Germline lookup yields CDR1 SEHNR and CDR2 FQNEAQ (reference sequence). CDR3 amino acids: CASSLVKLQGTRTEAFF. In DNA, the CDR3 is TGTGCCAGCAGCTTAGTAAAACTCCAGGGGACGAGGACTGAAGCTTTCTTT.

The chain joins TRBV5-4 to TRBJ1-2; TRBD1 might be the D (6 bases). Germline V CDR1 and CDR2: SGHNT, YYREEE (reference sequence). With 1 base removed from V and 7 bases from J, the gap between germline ends came to 8 bases. The length of the CDR3 is 12 residues. This CDR3 reads CASSLLQGGYTF. The CDR3, as DNA: TGTGCCAGCAGCTTGCTACAGGGTGGCTACACCTTC.

The gene calls are TRBV5-5 and TRBJ1-5, with a tentative D call TRBD1 (5 bases). The CDR3 covers 14 residues. Trimming shortened V by 0 bases and J by 7 bases, and 11 bases separated the two germline ends. CDR1 SGHKS and CDR2 YYEKEE come from the germline V gene (reference sequence). CDR3 in DNA: TGTGCCAGCAGCTTGGGTGCAGGGCGACAGCCCCAGCATTTT. Its protein product is CASSLGAGRQPQHF. The entire variable domain, with the rest obtained from reference TRBV5-5 and TRBJ1-5, is as follows: DAGVTQSPTHLIKTRGQQVTLRCSPISGHKSVSWYQQVLGQGPQFIFQYYEKEERGRGNFPDRFSARQFPNYSSELNVNALLLGDSALYLCASSLGAGRQPQHFGDGTRLSIL.

Here the CDR3 reads CASSFSGQGVAEAFF. The CDR3 DNA reads as TGTGCCAGCAGCTTCTCCGGGCAGGGGGTGGCTGAAGCTTTCTTT. The V call is TRBV7-9, the J call TRBJ1-1; 7 bases line up with TRBD1. The CDR3 contains 15 residues. V trimming: 3 bases; J trimming: 6 bases; junction bases outside the gene matches: 10. Germline CDR1 SEHNR, CDR2 FQNEAQ (reference sequence).

The V gene is TRBV5-4, the J gene TRBJ1-1, with a weak D call TRBD1 (5 bases). V was cut by 2 bases and J by 1 base, with 12 bases left in between. The CDR3 contains 15 residues. Germline V gene data show CDR1 as SGHNT and CDR2 as YYREEE (reference sequence). CDR3 sequence: CASSFGGTRNTEAFF. The CDR3 nucleotides are TGTGCCAGCAGCTTCGGGGGTACGCGGAACACTGAAGCTTTCTTT.

This chain links TRBV9 with TRBJ2-6; a possible D gene is TRBD1 (6 bases). The CDR3 contains 17 residues. CDR1 and CDR2 (germline): SGDLS, YYNGEE. Trimming took 4 bases from V and 0 from J, leaving 14 bases between them. The CDR3 DNA is TGTGCCAGCAGCATAACGACAGGTAGCTCTGGGGCCAACGTCCTGACTTTC. Protein: CASSITTGSSGANVLTF.

The V gene is TRBV18, the J gene TRBJ2-1; 10 bases are shared with TRBD2. The germline CDR1 and CDR2 sequences are KGHSH and LQKENI. This CDR3 is 18 amino acids long. V lost 3 bases, J lost 0 bases, and 8 bases stayed unmatched. The CDR3 sequence is CASSPLRASGGSYNEQFF. For the CDR3, the DNA is TGTGCCAGCTCACCTCTACGGGCTAGCGGGGGCTCCTACAATGAGCAGTTCTTC.

V gene TRBV5-4 combines with J gene TRBJ1-1; 8 bases line up with TRBD1. Germline CDR1 SGHNT, CDR2 YYREEE (reference sequence). J gave up 6 bases and V 4 bases, and 11 bases lay outside the gene matches. The CDR3 spans 15 residues. CDR3 amino acids: CASSPGGQAHAEAFF. CDR3 DNA: TGTGCCAGCAGCCCGGGGGGACAGGCTCACGCTGAAGCTTTCTTT.

The rearrangement links TRBV6-9 to TRBJ1-6; 7 bases agree with TRBD1. Germline V gene data show CDR1 as MNHGY and CDR2 as SVAAGI. The J segment lost 7 bases and the V segment lost 2 bases, leaving 5 bases of the junction unmatched. The CDR3 length is 15 residues. The CDR3 sequence is CASSYNRGRNSPLHF. The DNA for the CDR3 is TGTGCCAGCAGTTATAACAGGGGAAGAAATTCACCCCTCCACTTT.